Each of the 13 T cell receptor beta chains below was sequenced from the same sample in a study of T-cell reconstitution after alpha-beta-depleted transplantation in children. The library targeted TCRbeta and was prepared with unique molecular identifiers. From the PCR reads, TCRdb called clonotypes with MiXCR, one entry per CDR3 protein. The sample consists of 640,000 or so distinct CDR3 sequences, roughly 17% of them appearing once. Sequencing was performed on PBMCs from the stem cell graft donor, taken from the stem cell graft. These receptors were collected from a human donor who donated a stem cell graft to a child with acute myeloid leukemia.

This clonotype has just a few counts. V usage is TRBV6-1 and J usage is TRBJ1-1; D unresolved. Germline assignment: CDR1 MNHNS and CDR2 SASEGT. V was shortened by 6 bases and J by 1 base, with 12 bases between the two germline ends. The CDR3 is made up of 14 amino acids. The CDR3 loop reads CASSSTRGNTEAFF. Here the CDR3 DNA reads TGTGCCAGCAGCTCGACCCGAGGGAACACTGAAGCTTTCTTT.

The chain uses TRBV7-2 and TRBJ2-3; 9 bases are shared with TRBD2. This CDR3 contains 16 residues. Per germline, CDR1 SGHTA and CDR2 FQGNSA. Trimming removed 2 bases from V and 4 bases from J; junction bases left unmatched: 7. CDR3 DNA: TGTGCCAGCAGCTTACAAGGGGCGGGGGGGCCAGATACGCAGTATTTT. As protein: CASSLQGAGGPDTQYF.

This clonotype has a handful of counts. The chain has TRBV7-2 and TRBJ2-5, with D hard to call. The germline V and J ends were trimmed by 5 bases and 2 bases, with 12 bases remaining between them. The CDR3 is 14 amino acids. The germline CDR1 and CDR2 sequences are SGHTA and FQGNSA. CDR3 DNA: TGTGCCAGCAGCCCGGGCGTACCACAAGAGACCCAGTACTTC. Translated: CASSPGVPQETQYF.

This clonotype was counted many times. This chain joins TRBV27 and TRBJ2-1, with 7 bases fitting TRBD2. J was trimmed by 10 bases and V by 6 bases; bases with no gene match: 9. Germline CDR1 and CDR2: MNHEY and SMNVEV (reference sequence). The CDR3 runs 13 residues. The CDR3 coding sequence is TGTGCCAGCAGCTTTCTAGCGGTGGGAGAGCAGTTCTTC. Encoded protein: CASSFLAVGEQFF.

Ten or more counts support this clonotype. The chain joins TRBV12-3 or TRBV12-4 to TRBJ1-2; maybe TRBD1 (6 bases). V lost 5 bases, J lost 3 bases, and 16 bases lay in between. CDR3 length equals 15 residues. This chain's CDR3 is CASSQGIRADYGYTF. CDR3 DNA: TGTGCCAGCAGTCAGGGGATCCGTGCCGACTATGGCTACACCTTC.

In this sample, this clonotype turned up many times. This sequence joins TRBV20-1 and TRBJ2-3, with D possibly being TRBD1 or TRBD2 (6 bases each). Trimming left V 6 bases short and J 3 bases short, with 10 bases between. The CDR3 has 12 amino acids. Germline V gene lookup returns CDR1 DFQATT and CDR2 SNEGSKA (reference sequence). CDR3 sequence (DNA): TGCAGTGCCCCGGGGGCGACAGATACGCAGTATTTT. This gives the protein CSAPGATDTQYF.

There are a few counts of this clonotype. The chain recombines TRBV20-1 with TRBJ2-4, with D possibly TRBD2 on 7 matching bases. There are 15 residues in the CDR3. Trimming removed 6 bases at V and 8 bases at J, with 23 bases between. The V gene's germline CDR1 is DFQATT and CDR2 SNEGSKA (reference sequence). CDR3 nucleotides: TGCAGTGCCGAGGGGGGGGGACGAGGGGGAGACATTCAGTACTTC. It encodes CSAEGGGRGGDIQYF.

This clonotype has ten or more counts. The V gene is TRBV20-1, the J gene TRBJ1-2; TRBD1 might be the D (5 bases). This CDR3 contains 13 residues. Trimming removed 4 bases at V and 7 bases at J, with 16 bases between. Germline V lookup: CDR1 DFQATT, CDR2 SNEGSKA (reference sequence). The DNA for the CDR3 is TGCAGTGCTACCCCGGGGGGGGGTGGTGGCTACACCTTC. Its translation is CSATPGGGGGYTF.

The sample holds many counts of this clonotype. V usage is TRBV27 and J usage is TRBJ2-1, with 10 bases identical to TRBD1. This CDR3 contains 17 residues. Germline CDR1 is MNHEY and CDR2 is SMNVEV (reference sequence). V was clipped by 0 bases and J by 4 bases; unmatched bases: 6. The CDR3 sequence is CASSLSPGQGQYNEQFF. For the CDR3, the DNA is TGTGCCAGCAGTTTATCGCCGGGACAGGGGCAATACAATGAGCAGTTCTTC.

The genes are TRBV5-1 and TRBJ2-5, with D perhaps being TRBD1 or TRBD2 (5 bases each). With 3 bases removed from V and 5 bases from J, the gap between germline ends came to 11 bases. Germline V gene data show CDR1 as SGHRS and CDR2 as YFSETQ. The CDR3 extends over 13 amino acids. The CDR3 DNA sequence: TGCGCCAGCAGCTCAGTGAGGGGCGAGACCCAGTACTTC. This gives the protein CASSSVRGETQYF.

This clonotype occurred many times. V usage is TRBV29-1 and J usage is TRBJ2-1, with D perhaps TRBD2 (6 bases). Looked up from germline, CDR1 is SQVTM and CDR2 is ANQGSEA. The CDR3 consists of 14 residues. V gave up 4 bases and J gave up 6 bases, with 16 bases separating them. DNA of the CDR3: TGCAGCGTTGTAGGGTGGGGGGTCTCCAATGAGCAGTTCTTC. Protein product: CSVVGWGVSNEQFF.

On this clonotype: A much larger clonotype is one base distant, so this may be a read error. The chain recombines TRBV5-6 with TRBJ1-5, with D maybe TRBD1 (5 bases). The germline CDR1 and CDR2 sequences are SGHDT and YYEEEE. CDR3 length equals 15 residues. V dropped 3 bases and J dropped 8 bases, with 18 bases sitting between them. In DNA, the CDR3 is TGTGCCAGCAGCTCCGGGACGGCTCTTTATGAGCCCCAGCATTTT. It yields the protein CASSSGTALYEPQHF.

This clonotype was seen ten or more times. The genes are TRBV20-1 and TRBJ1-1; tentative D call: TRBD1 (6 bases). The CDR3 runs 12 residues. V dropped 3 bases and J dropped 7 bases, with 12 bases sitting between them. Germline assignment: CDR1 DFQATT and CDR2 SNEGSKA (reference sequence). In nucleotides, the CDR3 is TGCAGTGCTAGGTCGGGGGCTTTTGAAGCTTTCTTT. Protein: CSARSGAFEAFF.